This is a list of T cell receptor beta chains from one sample in a study of beta chain features in type 1 diabetes. Method: immunoSEQ multiplex PCR; TCRdb's copy keeps in-frame clones and lacks some. The sample holds 500,000 to 850,000 clones, 11% to 15% seen once. Sequences were obtained from naive CD4+ T cells from blood. The receptors were sampled from a man aged 18 to 30 with type 1 diabetes. Both conserved end residues are part of each CDR3. The D gene is left open where the match is weak. Clone size is shown for a subset of rows, as once, few, many or a class of expanded clone.

TRBJ2-3 TRBV7-9 . . TGTGCCAGCAGCCCCCGGCGGACCACAGATACGCAGTATTTT CASSPRRTTDTQYF
TRBJ1-2 TRBV20-1 TRBD1 few TGCAGTGCTCCGGACAGGGACGGCTACACCTTC CSAPDRDGYTF
TRBJ2-7 TRBV20-1 . . TGCAGTGCTAGTAATACCGACGAGCAGTACTTC CSASNTDEQYF
TRBJ1-5 TRBV6-1 . . TGTGCCAGCAGTGAAGGCGGCAGCAACCAGCATTTT CASSEGGSNQHF
TRBJ1-5 TRBV28 . . TGTGCCAGCAGTTCTTCCGGGTTTGATCAGCCCCAGCATTTT CASSSSGFDQPQHF
TRBJ2-5 TRBV7-6 . . TGTGCCAGCAGCTGGGGGGGCTTAGAGACCCAGTACTTC CASSWGGLETQYF
TRBJ2-3 TRBV15 . . TGTGCCACCAGCGCCTCTCGGGGAGATACGCAGTATTTT CATSASRGDTQYF
TRBJ1-2 TRBV4-3 . few TGCGCCAGCAGCCAAGATCTCGGGTCACGAGATGGCTACACCTTC CASSQDLGSRDGYTF
TRBJ2-5 TRBV13 . few TGTGCCAGCAGCTTACAGGGGTCGGAGCAGTACTTC CASSLQGSEQYF
TRBJ1-1 TRBV28 TRBD1 few TGTGCCAGCAGTTTCACCGGACAGGGGGTAACTGAAGCTTTCTTT CASSFTGQGVTEAFF